This T cell receptor beta chain was identified in a study of CD8 T cells in Susac syndrome. The authors carried out high-throughput sequencing of TCR beta. They applied it to CD8+ and CD4+ T cells obtained from blood. The multiple sclerosis controls comprised treatment-naive patients whose relapsing-remitting disease was stable or active. FACS enriched CD8+ TEMRA cells, while bulk CD8+ and CD4+ were negatively isolated. The RNA, roughly 0.5 to 1 ug, was put through reverse transcription using random hexamers. immunoSEQ multiplex PCR amplified TCR beta CDR3 across 54 Vbeta, 13 Jbeta. TCRdb re-analysed the immunoSEQ multiplex PCR reads in MiXCR, keeping a single row per CDR3 protein. The repertoire holds 150,000 to 200,000 distinct CDR3 sequences, with 93% as singletons. Sequencing was performed on CD4+ T cells from PBMCs. The sequence was collected from a human donor with multiple sclerosis.

The DNA for the CDR3 is TGCAGTGCTAGAGATCCGGCAGGGAGATACTACGAGCAGTACTTC. This gives the protein CSARDPAGRYYEQYF. This chain uses TRBV20-1 with TRBJ2-7, with D possibly called TRBD1 or TRBD2 (5 bases each). This CDR3 region has 15 residues. Deletions cut 0 bases from V and 3 bases from J, with 15 bases between. Germline loops: CDR1 DFQATT, CDR2 SNEGSKA (reference sequence).